This paragraph reports one T cell receptor (beta chain). What it recognizes is unknown. This entry is derived from a study of immune evolution from preneoplasia to lung adenocarcinoma. Study-wide background: HLA loss of heterozygosity: about 7% AIS, more than 14% MIA, around 35% ADC, none AAH. Overall study results and limits: Later-stage lesions appeared to have more T cells, more diversity, less clonality.

Produced via immunoSEQ multiplex PCR; TCRdb's table is partial and in-frame only. Among 3,000 to 4,500 clones listed, 60% to 85% were seen once. Germline loops: CDR1 SNHLY, CDR2 FYNNEI. V was cut by 1 base and J by 8 bases, with 14 bases left in between. The CDR3 is 14 residues long. Patients had resection in Japan or China between 2014 and 2017. V and J are TRBV2 and TRBJ1-2; perhaps TRBD1 as D (5 bases). The sequence derives from a person aged 55 to 79 with lung adenocarcinoma. The specimen sequenced was FFPE minimally invasive lung adenocarcinoma tissue. This CDR3 is CASSEDRAGKGYTF. The CDR3, as DNA: TGTGCCAGCAGTGAAGATCGGGCAGGGAAGGGCTACACCTTC.